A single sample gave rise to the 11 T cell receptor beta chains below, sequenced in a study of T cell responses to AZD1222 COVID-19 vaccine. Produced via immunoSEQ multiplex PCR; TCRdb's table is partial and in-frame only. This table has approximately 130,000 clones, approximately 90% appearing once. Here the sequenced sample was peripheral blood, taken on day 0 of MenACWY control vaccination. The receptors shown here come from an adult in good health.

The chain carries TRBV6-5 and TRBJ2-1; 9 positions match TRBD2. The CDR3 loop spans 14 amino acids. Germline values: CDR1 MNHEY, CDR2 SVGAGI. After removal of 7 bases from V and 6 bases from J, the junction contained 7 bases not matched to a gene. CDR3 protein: CASMLAGIPNEQFF. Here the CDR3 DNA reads TGTGCCAGCATGCTAGCGGGAATACCCAATGAGCAGTTCTTC.

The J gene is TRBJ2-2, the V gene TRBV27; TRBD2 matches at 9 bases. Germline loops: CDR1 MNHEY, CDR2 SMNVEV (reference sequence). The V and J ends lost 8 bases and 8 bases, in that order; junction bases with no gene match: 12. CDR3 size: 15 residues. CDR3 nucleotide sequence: TGTGCCAGCTACTCTTTTAGCGGGAGTTTAGGGGAGCTGTTTTTT. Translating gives CASYSFSGSLGELFF.

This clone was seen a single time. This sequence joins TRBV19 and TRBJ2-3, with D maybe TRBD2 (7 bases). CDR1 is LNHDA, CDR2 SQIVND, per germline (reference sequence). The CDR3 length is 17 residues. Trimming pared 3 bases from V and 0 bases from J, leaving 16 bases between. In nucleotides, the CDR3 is TGTGCCAGTAGTATGAGGGGGGGGAGCACTAGCACAGATACGCAGTATTTT. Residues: CASSMRGGSTSTDTQYF.

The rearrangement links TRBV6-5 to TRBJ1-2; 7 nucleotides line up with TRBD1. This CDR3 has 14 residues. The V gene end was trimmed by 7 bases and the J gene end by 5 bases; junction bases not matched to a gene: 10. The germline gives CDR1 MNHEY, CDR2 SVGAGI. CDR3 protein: CASTKTGPGYGYTF. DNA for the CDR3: TGTGCCAGCACCAAGACAGGGCCGGGATATGGCTACACCTTC.

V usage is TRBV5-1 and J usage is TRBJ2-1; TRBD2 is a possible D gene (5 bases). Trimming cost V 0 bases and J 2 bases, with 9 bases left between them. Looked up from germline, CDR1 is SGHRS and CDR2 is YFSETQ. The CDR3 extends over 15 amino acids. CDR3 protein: CASSLEASPYNEQFF. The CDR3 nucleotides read TGCGCCAGCAGCTTGGAAGCTAGCCCCTACAATGAGCAGTTCTTC.

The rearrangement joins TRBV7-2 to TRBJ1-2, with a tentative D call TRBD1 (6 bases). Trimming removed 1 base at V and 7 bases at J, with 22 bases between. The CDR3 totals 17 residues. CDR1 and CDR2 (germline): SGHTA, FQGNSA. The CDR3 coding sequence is TGTGCCAGCAGCTTAGGAGCTGGGCGGGGGGCATCGACTGGCTACACCTTC. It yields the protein CASSLGAGRGASTGYTF. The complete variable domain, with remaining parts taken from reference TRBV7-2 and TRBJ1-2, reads GAGVSQSPSNKVTEKGKDVELRCDPISGHTALYWYRQSLGQGLEFLIYFQGNSAPDKSGLPSDRFSAERTGGSVSTLTIQRTQQEDSAVYLCASSLGAGRGASTGYTFGSGTRLTVV.

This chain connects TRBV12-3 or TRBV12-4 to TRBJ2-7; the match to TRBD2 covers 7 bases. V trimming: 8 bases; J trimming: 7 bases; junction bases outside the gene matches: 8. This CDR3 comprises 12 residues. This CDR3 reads CASAPGGREQYF. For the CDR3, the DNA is TGTGCCAGCGCGCCGGGAGGTCGGGAGCAGTACTTC.

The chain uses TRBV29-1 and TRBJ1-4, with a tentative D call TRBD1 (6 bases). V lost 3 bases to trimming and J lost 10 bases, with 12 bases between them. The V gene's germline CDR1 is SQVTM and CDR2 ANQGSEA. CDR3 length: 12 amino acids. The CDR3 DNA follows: TGCAGCGTTGACAGGGACAACGGAAAACTGTTTTTT. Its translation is CSVDRDNGKLFF.

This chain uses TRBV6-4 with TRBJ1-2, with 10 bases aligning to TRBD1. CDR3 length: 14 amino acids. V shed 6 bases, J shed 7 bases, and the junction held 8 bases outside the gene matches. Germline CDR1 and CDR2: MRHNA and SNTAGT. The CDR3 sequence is CASRPGQGYGGYTF. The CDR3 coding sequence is TGTGCCAGCAGACCGGGACAGGGGTATGGTGGCTACACCTTC.

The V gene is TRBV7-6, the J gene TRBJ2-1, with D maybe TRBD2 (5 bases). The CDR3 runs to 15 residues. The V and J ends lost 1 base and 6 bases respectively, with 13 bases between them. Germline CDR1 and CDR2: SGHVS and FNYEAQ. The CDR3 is CASSLVGGSPNEQFF. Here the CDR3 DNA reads TGTGCCAGCAGCTTAGTCGGCGGGTCCCCCAATGAGCAGTTCTTC.

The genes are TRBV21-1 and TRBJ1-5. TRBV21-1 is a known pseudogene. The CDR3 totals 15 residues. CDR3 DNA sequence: TGTGCCAGCAGCAAAGCGGAGGACACCCATCAGCCCCAGCATTTT. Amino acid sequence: CASSKAEDTHQPQHF.